The 16 T cell receptor beta chains in this list originate from one sample, sequenced in a study of blood T cell repertoires in COVID-19. Sequenced by immunoSEQ multiplex PCR; TCRdb stores in-frame clones only, minus some. The repertoire holds 200,000 to 250,000 clones, with about 82% as singletons. Material: PBMCs or T cells enriched from blood (not recorded which). These TCRs come from a woman in her forties or fifties who had recovered from COVID-19.

This chain links TRBV7-2 with TRBJ1-1; 10 bases agree with TRBD1. V lost 4 bases, J lost 3 bases, and 5 bases stayed unmatched. Germline assignment: CDR1 SGHTA and CDR2 FQGNSA. The CDR3 sequence is 15 residues long. The CDR3 loop reads CASSSEGQGYTEAFF. The CDR3 DNA reads as TGTGCCAGCAGCTCAGAGGGACAGGGGTACACTGAAGCTTTCTTT.

The V call is TRBV5-1, the J call TRBJ2-1, with 8 bases fitting TRBD1. Germline values: CDR1 SGHRS, CDR2 YFSETQ. V lost 4 bases and J lost 4; bases outside the gene matches: 4. CDR3 length: 14 amino acids. CDR3 in DNA: TGCGCCAGCAGCCCCGGGACAGGTTACAATGAGCAGTTCTTC. As protein: CASSPGTGYNEQFF.

This clone was detected a few times. This rearrangement joins TRBV3-1 (or the pseudogene TRBV3-2) to TRBJ1-3, with D maybe TRBD1 (6 bases). Germline CDR1 and CDR2: LGHDT and YNNKEL (reference sequence). This CDR3 spans 15 amino acids. V was shortened by 6 bases and J by 2 bases, with 14 bases between the two germline ends. The CDR3 DNA reads TGTGCCAGCAGGGCTAGACAGGCGGCTGGAAACACCATATATTTT. Amino acids: CASRARQAAGNTIYF.

The rearrangement links TRBV18 to TRBJ2-5; 10 nucleotides match TRBD1. Losses at the gene ends were 2 bases for V and 5 bases for J; bases not matched to a gene: 5. CDR3 size: 15 residues. Germline V gene sequence: CDR1 KGHSH, CDR2 LQKENI. CDR3 residues: CASSPFDRGRETQYF. CDR3 DNA sequence: TGTGCCAGCTCACCATTCGACAGGGGGCGGGAGACCCAGTACTTC.

This clone appeared a single time. The chain recombines TRBV9 with TRBJ2-6; TRBD1 agrees at 8 bases. Germline V gene sequence: CDR1 SGDLS, CDR2 YYNGEE. The CDR3 is 17 residues long. The V segment lost 0 bases and the J segment 4 bases; nucleotides outside the gene matches: 6. Written as DNA, the CDR3 is TGTGCCAGCAGCGTAGGGAACAGGGGGGCCGGGGCCAACGTCCTGACTTTC. Protein: CASSVGNRGAGANVLTF.

This chain links TRBV28 with TRBJ1-1; 8 bases are shared with TRBD1. Per the germline V gene, CDR1 is MDHEN and CDR2 is SYDVKM. Trimming removed 3 bases from V and 10 bases from J; junction bases left unmatched: 4. The CDR3 extends over 12 amino acids. The CDR3 is CASSFFGQGAFF. The CDR3 DNA is TGTGCCAGCAGTTTCTTCGGACAGGGAGCTTTCTTT.

The chain uses TRBV7-2 and TRBJ2-5; 9 nucleotides match TRBD1. V lost 1 base, J lost 4 bases, and 7 bases stayed unmatched. This CDR3 is built from 16 residues. CDR1 and CDR2 from the germline V gene are SGHTA and FQGNSA. CDR3 DNA: TGTGCCAGCAGCTTAGGTGGGACAGGGTCCGTAGAGACCCAGTACTTC. Its translation: CASSLGGTGSVETQYF.

This chain links TRBV7-2 with TRBJ2-1; 10 nucleotides match TRBD1. Per the germline V gene, CDR1 is SGHTA and CDR2 is FQGNSA. There are 15 residues in the CDR3. With 4 bases clipped from V and 8 bases from J, the junction kept 8 bases outside the gene matches. The CDR3 coding sequence is TGTGCCAGCAGCTCCCGGGACAGGGGATCGTATGAGCAGTTCTTC. Its protein product is CASSSRDRGSYEQFF.

This clone came up a few times. The genes are TRBV11-2 and TRBJ2-1; 11 bases are shared with TRBD2. Germline V gene sequence: CDR1 SGHAT, CDR2 FQNNGV. This CDR3 comprises 14 residues. V trimming: 5 bases; J trimming: 9 bases; junction bases outside the gene matches: 6. The CDR3 DNA is TGTGCCAGCAGCATTACTAGCGGGGGCGCTGAGCAGTTCTTC. Translation gives CASSITSGGAEQFF.

This clone was found a few times. The chain recombines TRBV18 with TRBJ1-2; D is unresolved. In germline, CDR1 is KGHSH, CDR2 LQKENI. The V and J ends lost 3 bases and 1 base respectively, with 12 bases between them. This CDR3 is built from 15 residues. CDR3 amino acids: CASSPTPGFNYGYTF. Here the CDR3 DNA reads TGTGCCAGCTCACCTACCCCCGGGTTTAACTATGGCTACACCTTC.

The chain links TRBV19 to TRBJ2-7; no clear D. Germline assignment: CDR1 LNHDA and CDR2 SQIVND (reference sequence). The CDR3 contains 13 residues. The V and J ends lost 3 bases and 6 bases respectively, with 12 bases between them. The chain's CDR3 is CASSIDAGTEQYF. CDR3 DNA sequence: TGTGCCAGTAGTATTGACGCAGGAACCGAGCAGTACTTC.

V and J are TRBV10-3 and TRBJ2-5; TRBD1 might be the D (5 bases). Germline V gene data show CDR1 as ENHRY and CDR2 as SYGVKD. The V end lost 3 bases, the J end lost 7 bases, and 12 bases lay between the germline ends. CDR3 length: 13 residues. The CDR3 region is CAISEGHSGTQYF. For the CDR3, the DNA is TGTGCCATCAGTGAAGGACACTCGGGGACCCAGTACTTC.

This clone was observed a handful of times. This sequence joins TRBV19 and TRBJ1-3; 7 bases line up with TRBD1. Germline V gene sequence: CDR1 LNHDA, CDR2 SQIVND (reference sequence). V shed 11 bases, J shed 0 bases, and the junction held 10 bases outside the gene matches. There are 15 residues in the CDR3. The CDR3 nucleotides read TGTGCCTCAGGGGGGCCTATCAGCTCTGGAAACACCATATATTTT. This sequence encodes CASGGPISSGNTIYF.

The chain employs TRBV28 and TRBJ1-1, with D possibly being TRBD1 (5 bases). Germline values: CDR1 MDHEN, CDR2 SYDVKM. The CDR3 consists of 14 residues. The V and J ends lost 8 bases and 1 base respectively, with 14 bases between them. Here the CDR3 reads CASGPRRGNTEAFF. The CDR3 DNA reads as TGTGCCAGCGGCCCCCGGAGGGGGAACACTGAAGCTTTCTTT. The entire variable domain, with the rest obtained from reference TRBV28 and TRBJ1-1, is as follows: DVKVTQSSRYLVKRTGEKVFLECVQDMDHENMFWYRQDPGLGLRLIYFSYDVKMKEKGDIPEGYSVSREKKERFSLILESASTNQTSMYLCASGPRRGNTEAFFGQGTRLTVV.

The CDR3 here is CASSSRQGAGEQYF. For the CDR3, the DNA is TGCGCCAGCAGCTCGCGACAGGGGGCAGGGGAGCAGTACTTC. The V and J genes are TRBV5-1 and TRBJ2-7; TRBD1 matches at 10 bases. The CDR3 covers 14 residues. The junction had 7 bases not matched to a gene; V was cut back by 3 bases and J by 7 bases. Germline lookup yields CDR1 SGHRS and CDR2 YFSETQ.

The chain has TRBV29-1 and TRBJ1-1; 7 nucleotides line up with TRBD1. After removal of 6 bases from V and 8 bases from J, the junction contained 12 bases not matched to a gene. Germline V gene data show CDR1 as SQVTM and CDR2 as ANQGSEA. The CDR3 contains 13 residues. CDR3 sequence (DNA): TGCAGCGTCAACCGCGACAGGGTGGGAGAAGCTTTCTTT. Translation: CSVNRDRVGEAFF.